The sequence of this T cell receptor (beta chain) was determined in a study of T cells after yellow fever vaccination. The CDR3 loop spans 16 amino acids. Germline assignment: CDR1 MDHEN and CDR2 SYDVKM. Study results and limitations: By day 5 rather than day 15, the secondary response had peaked, though it was weaker. Bulk-population clonotypes that are abundant could appear as contaminants in FACS-sorted repertoires.

Researchers made TCR cDNA using 5'RACE template switching, and this step added a universal primer site and UMIs. TCRdb re-called the 5' RACE reads with MiXCR, one entry per CDR3 protein. The top ten clones hold 2.7% of a sample with some 110,000 distinct CDR3 sequences, 6.5% to 9% of them seen once. This clonotype was detected once. Its antigen is not identified. It may be a read error: a sequence one base away is much more abundant. Source: CD4+ T cells sorted from PBMCs, taken approximately 40 days after the first yellow fever vaccination. The chain has TRBV28 and TRBJ1-4; TRBD1 matches at 7 bases. This receptor was taken from a man aged 18-30 years who received the YFV17D yellow fever vaccine. The CDR3 loop reads CASSLSGAGGNEKLVF. The DNA for the CDR3 is TGTGCCAGCAGTTTATCTGGGGCAGGGGGGAATGAAAAACTGGTTTTT.